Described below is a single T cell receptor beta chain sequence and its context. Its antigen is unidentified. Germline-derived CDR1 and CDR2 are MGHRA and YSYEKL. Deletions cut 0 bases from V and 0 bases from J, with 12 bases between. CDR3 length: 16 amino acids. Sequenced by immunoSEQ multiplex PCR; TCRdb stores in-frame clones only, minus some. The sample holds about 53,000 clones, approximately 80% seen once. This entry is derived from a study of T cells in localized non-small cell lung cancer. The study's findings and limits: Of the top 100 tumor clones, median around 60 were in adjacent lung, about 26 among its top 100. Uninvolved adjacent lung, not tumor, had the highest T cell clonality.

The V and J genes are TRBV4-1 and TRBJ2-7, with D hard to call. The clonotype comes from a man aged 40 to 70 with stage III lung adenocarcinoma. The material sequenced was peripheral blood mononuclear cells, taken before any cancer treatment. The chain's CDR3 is CASSQEQAWGSYEQYF. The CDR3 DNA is TGCGCCAGCAGCCAAGAACAAGCTTGGGGCTCCTACGAGCAGTACTTC.